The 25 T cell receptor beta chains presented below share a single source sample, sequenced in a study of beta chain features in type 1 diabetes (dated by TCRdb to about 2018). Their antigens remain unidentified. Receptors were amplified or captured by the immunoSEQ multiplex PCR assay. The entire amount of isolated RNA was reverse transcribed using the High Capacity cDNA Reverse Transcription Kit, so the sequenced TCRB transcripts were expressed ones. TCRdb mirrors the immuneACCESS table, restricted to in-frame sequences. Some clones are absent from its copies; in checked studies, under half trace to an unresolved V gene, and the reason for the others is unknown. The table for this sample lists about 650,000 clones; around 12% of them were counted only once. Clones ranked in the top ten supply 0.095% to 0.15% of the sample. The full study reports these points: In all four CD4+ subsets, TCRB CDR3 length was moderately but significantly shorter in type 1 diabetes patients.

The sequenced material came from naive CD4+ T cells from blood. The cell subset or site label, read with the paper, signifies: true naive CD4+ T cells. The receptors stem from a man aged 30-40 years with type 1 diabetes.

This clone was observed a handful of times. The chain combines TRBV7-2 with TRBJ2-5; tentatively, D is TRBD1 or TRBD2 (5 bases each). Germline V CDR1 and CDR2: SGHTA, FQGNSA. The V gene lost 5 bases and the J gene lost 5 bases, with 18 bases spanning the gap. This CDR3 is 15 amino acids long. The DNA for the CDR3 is TGTGCCAGCAGCACCCGGACCGCCGAGGGGGAGACCCAGTACTTC. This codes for CASSTRTAEGETQYF.

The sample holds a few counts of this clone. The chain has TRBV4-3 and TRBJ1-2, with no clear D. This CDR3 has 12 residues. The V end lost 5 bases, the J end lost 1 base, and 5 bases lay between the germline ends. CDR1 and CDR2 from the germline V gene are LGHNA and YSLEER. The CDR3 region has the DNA TGCGCCAGCAGCTCTTATAACTATGGCTACACCTTC. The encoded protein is CASSSYNYGYTF.

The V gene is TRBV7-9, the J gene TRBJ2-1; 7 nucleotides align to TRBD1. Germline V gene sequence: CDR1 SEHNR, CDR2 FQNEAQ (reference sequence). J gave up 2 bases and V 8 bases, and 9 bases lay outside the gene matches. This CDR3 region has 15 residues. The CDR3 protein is CASVLPQGAYNEQFF. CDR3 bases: TGTGCCAGCGTCCTCCCCCAGGGGGCCTACAATGAGCAGTTCTTC.

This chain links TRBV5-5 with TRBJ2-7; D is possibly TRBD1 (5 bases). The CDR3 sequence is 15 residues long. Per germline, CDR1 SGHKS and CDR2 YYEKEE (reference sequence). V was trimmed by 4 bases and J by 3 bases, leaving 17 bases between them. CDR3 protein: CASSPESRAVYEQYF. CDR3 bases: TGTGCCAGCAGCCCAGAGAGCAGGGCTGTCTACGAGCAGTACTTC.

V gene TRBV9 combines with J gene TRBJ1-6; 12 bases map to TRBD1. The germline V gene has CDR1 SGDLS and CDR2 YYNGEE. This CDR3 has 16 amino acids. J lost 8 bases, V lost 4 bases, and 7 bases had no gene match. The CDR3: CASSLWDRGHDSPLHF. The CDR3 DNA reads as TGTGCCAGCAGCTTATGGGACAGGGGGCATGATTCACCCCTCCACTTT.

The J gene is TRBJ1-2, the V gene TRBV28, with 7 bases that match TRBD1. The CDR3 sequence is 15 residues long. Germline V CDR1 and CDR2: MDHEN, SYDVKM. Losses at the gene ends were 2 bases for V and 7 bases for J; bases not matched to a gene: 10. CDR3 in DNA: TGTGCCAGCAGTTTAGGAAAGGGGGCCGTCAGTGGCTACACCTTC. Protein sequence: CASSLGKGAVSGYTF.

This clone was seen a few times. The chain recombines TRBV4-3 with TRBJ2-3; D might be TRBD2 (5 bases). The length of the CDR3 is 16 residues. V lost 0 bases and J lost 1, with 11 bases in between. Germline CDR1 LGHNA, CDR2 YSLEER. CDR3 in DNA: TGCGCCAGCAGCCAAGATGCTAGCATGGGCACAGATACGCAGTATTTT. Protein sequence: CASSQDASMGTDTQYF.

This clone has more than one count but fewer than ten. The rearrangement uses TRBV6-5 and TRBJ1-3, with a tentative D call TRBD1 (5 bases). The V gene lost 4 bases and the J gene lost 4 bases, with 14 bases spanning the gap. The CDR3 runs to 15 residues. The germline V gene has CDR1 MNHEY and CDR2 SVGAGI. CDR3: CASSSAPGTGNTIYF. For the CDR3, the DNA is TGTGCCAGCAGTTCGGCCCCAGGGACGGGAAACACCATATATTTT.

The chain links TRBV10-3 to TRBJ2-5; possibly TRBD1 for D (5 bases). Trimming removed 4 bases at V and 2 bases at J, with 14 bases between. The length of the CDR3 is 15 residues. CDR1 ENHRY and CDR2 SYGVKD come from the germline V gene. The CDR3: CAISALSGLQETQYF. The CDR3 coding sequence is TGTGCCATCAGTGCACTCTCAGGGTTACAAGAGACCCAGTACTTC.

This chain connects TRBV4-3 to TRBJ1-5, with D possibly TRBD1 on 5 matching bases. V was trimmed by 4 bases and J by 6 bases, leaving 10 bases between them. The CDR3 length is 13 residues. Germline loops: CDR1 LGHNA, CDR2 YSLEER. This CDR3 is CASSPDIFQPQHF. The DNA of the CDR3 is TGCGCCAGCAGCCCGGACATTTTTCAGCCCCAGCATTTT.

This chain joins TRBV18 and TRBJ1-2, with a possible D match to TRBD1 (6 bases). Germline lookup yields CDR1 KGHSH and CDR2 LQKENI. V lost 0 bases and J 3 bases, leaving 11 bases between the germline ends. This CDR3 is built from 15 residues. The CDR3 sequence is CASSPPAGEDYGYTF. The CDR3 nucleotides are TGTGCCAGCTCACCACCGGCAGGGGAAGACTATGGCTACACCTTC.

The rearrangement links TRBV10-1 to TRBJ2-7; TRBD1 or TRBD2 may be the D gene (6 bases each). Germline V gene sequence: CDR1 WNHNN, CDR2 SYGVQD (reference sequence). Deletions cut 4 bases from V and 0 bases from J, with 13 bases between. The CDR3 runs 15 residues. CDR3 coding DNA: TGCGCCAGCAGTGCCGGGGGCTCTAGCTCCTACGAGCAGTACTTC. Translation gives CASSAGGSSSYEQYF.

CDR3 sequence (DNA): TGTGCCAGCAGCGTTTGGGATACGCAGTATTTT. This codes for CASSVWDTQYF. V is TRBV11-1 and J is TRBJ2-3; D ambiguous. The CDR3 sequence is 11 residues long. Trimming left V 5 bases short and J 6 bases short, with 6 bases between. The V gene's germline CDR1 is SGHAT and CDR2 FQDESV (reference sequence).

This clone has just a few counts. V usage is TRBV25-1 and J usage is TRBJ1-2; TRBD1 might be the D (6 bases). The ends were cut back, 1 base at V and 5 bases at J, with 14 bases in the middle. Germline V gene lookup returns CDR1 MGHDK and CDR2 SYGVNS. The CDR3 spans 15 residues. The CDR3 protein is CASSESRGRGYGYTF. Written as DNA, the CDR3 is TGTGCCAGCAGTGAATCCAGGGGCAGGGGTTATGGCTACACCTTC.

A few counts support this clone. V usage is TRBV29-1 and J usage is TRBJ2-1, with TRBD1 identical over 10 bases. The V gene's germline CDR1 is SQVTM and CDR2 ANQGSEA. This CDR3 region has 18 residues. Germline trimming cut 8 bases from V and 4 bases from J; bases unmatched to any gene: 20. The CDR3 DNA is TGCAGCTACGAAGAGACAGGGGGCACTTCTCAAGAATACAATGAGCAGTTCTTC. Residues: CSYEETGGTSQEYNEQFF.

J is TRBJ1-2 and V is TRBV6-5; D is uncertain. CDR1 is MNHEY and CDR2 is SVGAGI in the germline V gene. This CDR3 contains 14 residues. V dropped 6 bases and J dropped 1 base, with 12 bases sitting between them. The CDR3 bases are TGTGCCAGCAGGTCCCCCGGGAGTAACTATGGCTACACCTTC. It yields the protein CASRSPGSNYGYTF.

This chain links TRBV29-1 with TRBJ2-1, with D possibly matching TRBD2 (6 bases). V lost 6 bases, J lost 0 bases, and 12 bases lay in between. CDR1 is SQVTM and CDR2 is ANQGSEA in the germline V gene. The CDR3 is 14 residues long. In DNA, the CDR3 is TGCAGCGTCCGGGGTAGCGGCTCCTACAATGAGCAGTTCTTC. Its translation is CSVRGSGSYNEQFF.

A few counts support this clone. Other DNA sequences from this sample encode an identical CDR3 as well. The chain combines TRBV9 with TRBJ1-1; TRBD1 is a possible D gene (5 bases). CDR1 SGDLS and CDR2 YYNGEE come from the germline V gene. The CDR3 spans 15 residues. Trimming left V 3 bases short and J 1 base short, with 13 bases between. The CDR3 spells CASSGTGTANTEAFF. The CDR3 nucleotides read TGTGCCAGCAGCGGGACCGGGACGGCGAACACTGAAGCTTTCTTT.

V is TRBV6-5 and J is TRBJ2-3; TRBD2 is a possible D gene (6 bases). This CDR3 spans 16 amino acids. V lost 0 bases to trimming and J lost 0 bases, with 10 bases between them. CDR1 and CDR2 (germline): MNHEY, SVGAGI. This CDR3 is CASSYSSGLSTDTQYF. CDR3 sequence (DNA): TGTGCCAGCAGTTACTCGTCGGGACTTAGCACAGATACGCAGTATTTT.

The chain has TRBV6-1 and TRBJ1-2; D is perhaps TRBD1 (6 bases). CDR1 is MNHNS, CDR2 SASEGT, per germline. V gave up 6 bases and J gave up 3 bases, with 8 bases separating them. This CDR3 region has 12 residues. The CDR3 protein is CASRRTDYGYTF. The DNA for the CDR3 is TGTGCCAGCAGGAGGACAGACTATGGCTACACCTTC.

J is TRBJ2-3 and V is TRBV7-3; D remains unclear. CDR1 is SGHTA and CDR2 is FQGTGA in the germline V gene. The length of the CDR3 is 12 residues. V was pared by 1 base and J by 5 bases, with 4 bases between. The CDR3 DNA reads TGTGCCAGCAGCTTAAGGCAAGATACGCAGTATTTT. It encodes CASSLRQDTQYF.

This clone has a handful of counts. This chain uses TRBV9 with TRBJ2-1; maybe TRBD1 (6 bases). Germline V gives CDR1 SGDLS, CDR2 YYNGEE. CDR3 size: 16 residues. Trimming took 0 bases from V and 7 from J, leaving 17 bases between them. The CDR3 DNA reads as TGTGCCAGCAGCGTAGCTACAGGGACGGGGATTAATGAGCAGTTCTTC. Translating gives CASSVATGTGINEQFF.

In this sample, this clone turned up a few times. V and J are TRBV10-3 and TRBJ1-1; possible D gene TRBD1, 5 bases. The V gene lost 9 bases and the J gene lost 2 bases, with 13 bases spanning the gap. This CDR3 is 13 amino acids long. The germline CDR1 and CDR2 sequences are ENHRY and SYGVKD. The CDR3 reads CAITGTANTEAFF. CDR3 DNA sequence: TGTGCCATTACCGGGACGGCAAACACTGAAGCTTTCTTT.

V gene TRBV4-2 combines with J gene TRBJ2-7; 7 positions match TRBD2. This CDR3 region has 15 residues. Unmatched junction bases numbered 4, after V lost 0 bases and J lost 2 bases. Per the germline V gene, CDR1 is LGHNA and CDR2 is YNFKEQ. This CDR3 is CASSQDFGGTYEQYF. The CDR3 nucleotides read TGTGCCAGCAGCCAAGATTTCGGGGGGACCTACGAGCAGTACTTC.

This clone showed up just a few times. This CDR3 reads CAWSGAGPGGEQYF. The DNA of the CDR3 is TGTGCCTGGAGTGGTGCAGGTCCCGGGGGAGAGCAGTACTTC. V gene TRBV30 combines with J gene TRBJ2-7; a possible D gene is TRBD2 (6 bases). Germline V gives CDR1 GTSNPN, CDR2 SVGIG (reference sequence). CDR3 length: 14 amino acids. The V end was cut by 1 base, the J end by 7 bases, with 17 bases between.